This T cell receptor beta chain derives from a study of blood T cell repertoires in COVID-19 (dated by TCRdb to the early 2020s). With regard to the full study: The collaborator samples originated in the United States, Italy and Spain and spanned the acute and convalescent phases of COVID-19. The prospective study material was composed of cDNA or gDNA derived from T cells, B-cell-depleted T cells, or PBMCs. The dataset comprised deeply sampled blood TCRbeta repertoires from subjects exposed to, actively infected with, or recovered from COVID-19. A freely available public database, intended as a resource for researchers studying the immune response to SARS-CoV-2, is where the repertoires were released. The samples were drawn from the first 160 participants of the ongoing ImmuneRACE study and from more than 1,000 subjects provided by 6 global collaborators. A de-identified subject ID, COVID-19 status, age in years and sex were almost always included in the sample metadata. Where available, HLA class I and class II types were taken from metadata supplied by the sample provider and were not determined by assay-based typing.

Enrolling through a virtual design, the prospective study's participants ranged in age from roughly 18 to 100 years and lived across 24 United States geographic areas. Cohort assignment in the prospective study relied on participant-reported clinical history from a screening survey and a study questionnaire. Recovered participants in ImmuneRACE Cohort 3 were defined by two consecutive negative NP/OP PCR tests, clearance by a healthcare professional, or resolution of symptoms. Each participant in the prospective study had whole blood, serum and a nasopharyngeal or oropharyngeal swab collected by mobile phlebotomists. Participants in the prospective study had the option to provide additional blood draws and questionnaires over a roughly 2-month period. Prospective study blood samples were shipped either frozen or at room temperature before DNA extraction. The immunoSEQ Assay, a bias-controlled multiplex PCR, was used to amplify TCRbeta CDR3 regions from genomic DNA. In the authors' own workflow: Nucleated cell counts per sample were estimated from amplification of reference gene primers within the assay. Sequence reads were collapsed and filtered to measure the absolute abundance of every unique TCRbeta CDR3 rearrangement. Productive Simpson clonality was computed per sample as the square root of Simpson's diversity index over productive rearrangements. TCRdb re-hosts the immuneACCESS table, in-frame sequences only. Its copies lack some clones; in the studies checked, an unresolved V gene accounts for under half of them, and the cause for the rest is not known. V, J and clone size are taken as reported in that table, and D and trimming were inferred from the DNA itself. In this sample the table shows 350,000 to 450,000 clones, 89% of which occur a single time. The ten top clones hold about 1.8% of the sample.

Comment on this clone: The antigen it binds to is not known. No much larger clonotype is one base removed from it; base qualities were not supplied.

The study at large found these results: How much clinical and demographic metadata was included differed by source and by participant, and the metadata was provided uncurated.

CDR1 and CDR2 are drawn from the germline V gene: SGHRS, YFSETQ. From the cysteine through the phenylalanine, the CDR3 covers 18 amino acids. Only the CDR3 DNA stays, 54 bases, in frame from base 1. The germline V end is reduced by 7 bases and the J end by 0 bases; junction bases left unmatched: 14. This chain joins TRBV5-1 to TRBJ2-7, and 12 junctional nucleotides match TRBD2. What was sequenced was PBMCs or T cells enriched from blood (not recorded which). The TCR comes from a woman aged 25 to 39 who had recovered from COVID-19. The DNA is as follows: TGCGCCAGCGCCCCCGCAGGAGGACTAGCGGGAAGCTCCTACGAGCAGTACTTC. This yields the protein CASAPAGGLAGSSYEQYF.